This T cell receptor beta chain was recovered during a study of blood T cell repertoires in COVID-19. Turning to the study itself: Specimens from acute and convalescent COVID-19 originated in the United States, Italy and Spain. T cells, B-cell-depleted T cells, or PBMCs provided the cDNA or gDNA that served as material.

CDR1 is SGDLS and CDR2 is YYNGEE in the germline V gene. This CDR3 has 16 amino acids. V lost 0 bases and J lost 6, with 13 bases in between. Original data processing: The authors estimated nucleated cell counts from reference gene primer amplification. The protocol was immunoSEQ multiplex PCR, while the TCRdb copy is restricted to in-frame clones and leaves out a portion. The DNA was the basis for D and trimming; V, J and clone size are from that table. The table records roughly 17,000 clones, 88% of them present only once. This TCR came from a human donor in a cohort sampled during active COVID-19. J is TRBJ1-6 and V is TRBV9; D remains unclear. Input material: peripheral blood. CDR3 DNA sequence: TGTGCCAGCAGCGTAGAGCCCGGGATGATTAATTCACCCCTCCACTTT. Its translation: CASSVEPGMINSPLHF.